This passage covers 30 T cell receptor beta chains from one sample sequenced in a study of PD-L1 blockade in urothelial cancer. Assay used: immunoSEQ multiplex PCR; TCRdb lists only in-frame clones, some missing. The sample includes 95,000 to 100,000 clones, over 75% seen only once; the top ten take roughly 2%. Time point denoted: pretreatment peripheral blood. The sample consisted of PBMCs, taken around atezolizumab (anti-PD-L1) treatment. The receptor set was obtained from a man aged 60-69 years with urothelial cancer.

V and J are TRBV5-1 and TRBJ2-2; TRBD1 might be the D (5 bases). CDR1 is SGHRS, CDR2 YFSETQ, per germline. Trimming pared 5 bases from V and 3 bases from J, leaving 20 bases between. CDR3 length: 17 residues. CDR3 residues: CASRLQADSRDTGELFF. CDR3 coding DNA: TGCGCCAGCAGGTTACAAGCCGACAGTCGAGACACCGGGGAGCTGTTTTTT. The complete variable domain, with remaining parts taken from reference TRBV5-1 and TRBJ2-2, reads KAGVTQTPRYLIKTRGQQVTLSCSPISGHRSVSWYQQTPGQGLQFLFEYFSETQRNKGNFPGRFSGRQFSNSRSEMNVSTLELGDSALYLCASRLQADSRDTGELFFGEGSRLTVL.

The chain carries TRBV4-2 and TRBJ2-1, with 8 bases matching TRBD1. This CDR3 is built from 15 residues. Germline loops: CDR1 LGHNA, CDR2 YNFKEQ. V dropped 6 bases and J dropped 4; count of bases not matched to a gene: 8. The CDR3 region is CASRPTQGAYNEQFF. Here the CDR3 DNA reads TGTGCCAGCAGACCGACCCAGGGGGCGTACAATGAGCAGTTCTTC.

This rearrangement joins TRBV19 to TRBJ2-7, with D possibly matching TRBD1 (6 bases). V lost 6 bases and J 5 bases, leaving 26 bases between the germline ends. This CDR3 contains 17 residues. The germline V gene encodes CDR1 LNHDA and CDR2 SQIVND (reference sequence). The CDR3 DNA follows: TGTGCCAGTAGCCTGACAGGCAGCATGACTACCCCGGACGAGCAGTACTTC. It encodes CASSLTGSMTTPDEQYF.

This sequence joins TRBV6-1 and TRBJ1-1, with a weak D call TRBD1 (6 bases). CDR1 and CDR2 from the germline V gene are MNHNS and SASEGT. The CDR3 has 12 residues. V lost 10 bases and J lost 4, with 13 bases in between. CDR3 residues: CATKRGATEAFF. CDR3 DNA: TGTGCCACCAAACGGGGGGCCACTGAAGCTTTCTTT.

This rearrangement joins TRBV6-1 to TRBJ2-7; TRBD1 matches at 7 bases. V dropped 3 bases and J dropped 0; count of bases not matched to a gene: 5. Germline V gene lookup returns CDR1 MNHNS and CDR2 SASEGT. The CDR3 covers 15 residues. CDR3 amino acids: CASSDGTASSYEQYF. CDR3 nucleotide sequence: TGTGCCAGCAGTGATGGGACAGCGAGCTCCTACGAGCAGTACTTC.

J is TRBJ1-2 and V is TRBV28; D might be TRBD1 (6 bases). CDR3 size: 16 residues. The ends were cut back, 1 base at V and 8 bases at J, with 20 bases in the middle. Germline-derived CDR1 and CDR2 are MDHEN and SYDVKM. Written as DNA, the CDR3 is TGTGCCAGCAGTTTATTTACAGGGCAGGTGGGTCGAGGCTACACCTTC. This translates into CASSLFTGQVGRGYTF.

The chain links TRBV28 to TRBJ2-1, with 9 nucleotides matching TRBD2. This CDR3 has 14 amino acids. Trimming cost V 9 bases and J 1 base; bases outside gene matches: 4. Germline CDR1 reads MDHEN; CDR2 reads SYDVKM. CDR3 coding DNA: TGTGCCAGTCTAAGCGGGGGGTCCTACAATGAGCAGTTCTTC. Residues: CASLSGGSYNEQFF.

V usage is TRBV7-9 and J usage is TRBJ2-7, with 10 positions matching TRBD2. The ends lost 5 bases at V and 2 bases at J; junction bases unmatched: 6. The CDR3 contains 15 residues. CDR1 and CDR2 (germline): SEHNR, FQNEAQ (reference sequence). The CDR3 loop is CASSPWTSGPYEQYF. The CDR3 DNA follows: TGTGCCAGCAGCCCTTGGACTAGCGGTCCCTACGAGCAGTACTTC. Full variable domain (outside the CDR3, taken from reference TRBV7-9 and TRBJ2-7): DTGVSQNPRHKITKRGQNVTFRCDPISEHNRLYWYRQTLGQGPEFLTYFQNEAQLEKSRLLSDRFSAERPKGSFSTLEIQRTEQGDSAMYLCASSPWTSGPYEQYFGPGTRLTVT.

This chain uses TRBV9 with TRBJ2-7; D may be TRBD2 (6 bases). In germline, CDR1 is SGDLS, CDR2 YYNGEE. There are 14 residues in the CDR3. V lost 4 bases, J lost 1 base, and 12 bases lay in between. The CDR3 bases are TGTGCCAGCAGCCTCGGGAGCGGGTCCTACGAGCAGTACTTC. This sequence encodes CASSLGSGSYEQYF.

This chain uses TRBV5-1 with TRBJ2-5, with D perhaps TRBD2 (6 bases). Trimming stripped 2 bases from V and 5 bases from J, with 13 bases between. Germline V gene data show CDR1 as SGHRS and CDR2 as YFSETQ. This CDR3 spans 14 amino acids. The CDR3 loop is CASSFGPSAETQYF. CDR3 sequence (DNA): TGCGCCAGCAGCTTCGGACCTAGCGCGGAGACCCAGTACTTC.

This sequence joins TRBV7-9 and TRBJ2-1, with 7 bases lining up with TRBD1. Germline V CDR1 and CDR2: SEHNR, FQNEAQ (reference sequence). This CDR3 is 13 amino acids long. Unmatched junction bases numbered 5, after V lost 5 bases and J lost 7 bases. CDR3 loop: CASSPPTGNEQFF. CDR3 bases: TGTGCCAGCAGCCCCCCGACAGGGAATGAGCAGTTCTTC.

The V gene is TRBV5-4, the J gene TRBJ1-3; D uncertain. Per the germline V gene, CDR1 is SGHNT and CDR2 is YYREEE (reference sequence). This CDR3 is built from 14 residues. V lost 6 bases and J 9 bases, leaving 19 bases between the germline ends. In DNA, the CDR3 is TGTGCCAGCACAACACCGGGCACCGCGGGCACCATATATTTT. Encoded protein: CASTTPGTAGTIYF.

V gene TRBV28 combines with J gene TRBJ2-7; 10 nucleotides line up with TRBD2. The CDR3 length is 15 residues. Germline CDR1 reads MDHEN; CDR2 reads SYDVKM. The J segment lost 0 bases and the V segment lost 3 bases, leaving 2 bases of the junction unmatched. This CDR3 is CASSLTSGPSYEQYF. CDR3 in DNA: TGTGCCAGCAGTTTGACTAGCGGGCCCTCCTACGAGCAGTACTTC.

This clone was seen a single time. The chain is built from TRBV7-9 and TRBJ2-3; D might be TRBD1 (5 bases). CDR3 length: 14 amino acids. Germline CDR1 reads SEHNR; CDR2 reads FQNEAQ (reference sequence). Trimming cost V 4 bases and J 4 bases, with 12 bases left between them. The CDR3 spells CASSSLRRADTQYF. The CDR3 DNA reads TGTGCCAGCAGCTCCCTCCGCAGGGCAGATACGCAGTATTTT.

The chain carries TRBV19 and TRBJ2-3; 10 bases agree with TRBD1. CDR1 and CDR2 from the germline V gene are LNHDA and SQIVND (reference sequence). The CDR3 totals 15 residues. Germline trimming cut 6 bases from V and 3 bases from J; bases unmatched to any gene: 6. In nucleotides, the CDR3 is TGTGCCAGTAGCCCCCGGGACAGGGGAACAGATACGCAGTATTTT. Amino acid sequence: CASSPRDRGTDTQYF.

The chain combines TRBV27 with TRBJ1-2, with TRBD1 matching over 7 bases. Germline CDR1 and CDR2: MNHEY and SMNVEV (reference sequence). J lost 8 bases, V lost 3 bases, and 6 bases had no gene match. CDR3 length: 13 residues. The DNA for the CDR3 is TGTGCCAGCAGTTTGCGACAGGGCGGCGGCTACACCTTC. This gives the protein CASSLRQGGGYTF.

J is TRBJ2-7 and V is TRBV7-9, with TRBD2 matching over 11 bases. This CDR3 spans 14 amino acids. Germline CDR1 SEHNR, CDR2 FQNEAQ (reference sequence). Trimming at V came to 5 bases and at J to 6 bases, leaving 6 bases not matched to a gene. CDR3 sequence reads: CASSQLAGAGEQYF. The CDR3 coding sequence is TGTGCCAGCAGCCAACTAGCGGGGGCGGGCGAGCAGTACTTC. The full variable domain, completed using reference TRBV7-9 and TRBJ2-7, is DTGVSQNPRHKITKRGQNVTFRCDPISEHNRLYWYRQTLGQGPEFLTYFQNEAQLEKSRLLSDRFSAERPKGSFSTLEIQRTEQGDSAMYLCASSQLAGAGEQYFGPGTRLTVT.

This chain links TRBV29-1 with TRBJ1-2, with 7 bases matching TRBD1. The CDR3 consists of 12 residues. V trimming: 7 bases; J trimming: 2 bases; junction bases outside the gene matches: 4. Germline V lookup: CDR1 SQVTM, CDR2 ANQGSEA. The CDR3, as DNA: TGCAGCGGGGAGACAGGGAACTATGGCTACACCTTC. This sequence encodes CSGETGNYGYTF.

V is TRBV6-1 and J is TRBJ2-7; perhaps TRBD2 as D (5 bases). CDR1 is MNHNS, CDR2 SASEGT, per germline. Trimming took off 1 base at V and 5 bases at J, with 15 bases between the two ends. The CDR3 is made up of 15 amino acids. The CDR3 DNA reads TGTGCCAGCAGTGAAGGGAGGATGGTGCTCGACGAGCAGTACTTC. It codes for CASSEGRMVLDEQYF.

CDR3 nucleotide sequence: TGCGCCAGCAGTCGGGACGTAGCGGCCGGGGAGCTGTTTTTT. Its protein product is CASSRDVAAGELFF. The chain is built from TRBV4-1 and TRBJ2-2; TRBD2 is a possible D gene (6 bases). The V and J ends lost 6 bases and 6 bases respectively, with 14 bases between them. Germline lookup yields CDR1 MGHRA and CDR2 YSYEKL. The CDR3 totals 14 residues.

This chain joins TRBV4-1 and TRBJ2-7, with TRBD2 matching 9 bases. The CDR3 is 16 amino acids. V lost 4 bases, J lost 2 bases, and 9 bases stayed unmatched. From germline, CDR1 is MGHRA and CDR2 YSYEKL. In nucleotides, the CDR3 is TGCGCCAGCAGCCCACATAGGACTAGCGACCCCTACGAGCAGTACTTC. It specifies CASSPHRTSDPYEQYF.

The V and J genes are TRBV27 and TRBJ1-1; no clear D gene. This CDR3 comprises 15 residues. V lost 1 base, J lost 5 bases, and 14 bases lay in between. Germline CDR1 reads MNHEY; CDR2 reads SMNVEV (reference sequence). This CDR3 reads CASSLYAGGSTEAFF. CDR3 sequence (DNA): TGTGCCAGCAGTTTATATGCGGGCGGGAGTACTGAAGCTTTCTTT.

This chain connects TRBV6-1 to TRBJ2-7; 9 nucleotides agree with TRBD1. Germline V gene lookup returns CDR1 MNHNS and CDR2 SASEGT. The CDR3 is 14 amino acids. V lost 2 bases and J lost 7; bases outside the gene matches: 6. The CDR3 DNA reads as TGTGCCAGCAGTGAATTCGACAGGGGGTGGGAGCAGTACTTC. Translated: CASSEFDRGWEQYF.

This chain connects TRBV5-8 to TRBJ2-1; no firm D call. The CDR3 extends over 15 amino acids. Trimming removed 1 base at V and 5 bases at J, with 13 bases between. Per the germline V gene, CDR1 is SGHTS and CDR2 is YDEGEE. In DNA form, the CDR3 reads TGTGCCAGCAGCTTGCAGGTCTCGTTCCACAATGAGCAGTTCTTC. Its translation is CASSLQVSFHNEQFF.

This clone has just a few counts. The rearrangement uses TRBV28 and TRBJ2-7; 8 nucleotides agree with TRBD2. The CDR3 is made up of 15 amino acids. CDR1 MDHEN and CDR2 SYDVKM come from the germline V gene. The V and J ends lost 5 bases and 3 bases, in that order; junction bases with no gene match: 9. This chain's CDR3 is CASSTPAGEIYEQYF. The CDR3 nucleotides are TGTGCCAGCAGTACCCCAGCGGGAGAAATCTACGAGCAGTACTTC.

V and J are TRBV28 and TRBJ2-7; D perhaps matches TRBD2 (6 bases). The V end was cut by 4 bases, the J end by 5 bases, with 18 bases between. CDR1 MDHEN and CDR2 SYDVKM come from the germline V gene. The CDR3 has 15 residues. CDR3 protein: CASSSPPQAGHEQYF. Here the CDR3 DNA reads TGTGCCAGCAGTTCCCCCCCCCAAGCGGGCCACGAGCAGTACTTC.

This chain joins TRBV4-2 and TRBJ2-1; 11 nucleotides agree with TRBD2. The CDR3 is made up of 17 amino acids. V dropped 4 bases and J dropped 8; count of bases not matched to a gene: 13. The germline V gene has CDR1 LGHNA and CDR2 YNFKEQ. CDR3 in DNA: TGTGCCAGCAGCCCGCGAGCTGTAGCGGGAGGGGTTGATGAGCAGTTCTTC. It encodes CASSPRAVAGGVDEQFF.

CDR3 amino acids: CASSPSTGELFF. The DNA of the CDR3 is TGTGCCAGCAGCCCCAGCACCGGGGAGCTGTTTTTT. The gene calls are TRBV28 and TRBJ2-2, with D unclear. V lost 6 bases, J lost 4 bases, and 6 bases lay in between. From germline, CDR1 is MDHEN and CDR2 SYDVKM. CDR3 size: 12 residues.

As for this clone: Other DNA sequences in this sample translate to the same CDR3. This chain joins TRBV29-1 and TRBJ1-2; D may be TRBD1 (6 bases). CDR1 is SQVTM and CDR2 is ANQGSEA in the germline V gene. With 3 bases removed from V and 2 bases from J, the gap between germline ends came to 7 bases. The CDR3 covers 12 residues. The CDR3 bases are TGCAGCGTTGATCAGGGGAACTATGGCTACACCTTC. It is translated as CSVDQGNYGYTF.

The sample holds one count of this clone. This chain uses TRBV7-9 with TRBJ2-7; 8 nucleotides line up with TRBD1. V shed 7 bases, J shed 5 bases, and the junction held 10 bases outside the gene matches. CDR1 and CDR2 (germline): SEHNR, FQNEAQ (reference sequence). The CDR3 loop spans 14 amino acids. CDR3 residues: CASTQTGEWDEQYF. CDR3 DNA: TGTGCCAGCACCCAGACAGGGGAGTGGGACGAGCAGTACTTC.